The sequence of this TCR beta chain was determined in a study of cytomegalovirus exposure and HLA in healthy donors (dated by TCRdb to between 2016 and 2019). At the level of the whole study: An earlier analysis of approximately 640 of the donors reported about 250 Gb of sequence data and 100 million to 140 million unique TCR beta sequences from approximately 180 million T cells. About 330 gigabases of sequencing data and around 85 million unique TCR sequences made up an early release that covered over 550 HLA-typed donors. The genetic ancestry cluster associated with self-reported Caucasian donors included 70% to 85% of the approximately 410 genotyped donors. The study aimed to test whether signatures of past pathogen exposure could be identified by cataloging public T cell receptors. The study profiled the T cell repertoires of hundreds of subjects by immunosequencing and related them to cytomegalovirus serostatus. A separate validation cohort of over 95 different subjects was used in addition to the 666-subject first cohort. To predict cytomegalovirus infection status, the study brought together high-throughput TCR immunosequencing, statistical association of individual TCRs with disease status, and machine learning. To study patterns of TCR occurrence, a later analysis re-analyzed previously published TCR beta repertoires from 666 donors and added high-resolution HLA genotyping. The later analysis used no new phenotypic data to find candidate immune exposures, relying instead on TCR beta sequences and their occurrence across donors. To decide whether each TCR beta V gene segment behaved as functional or pseudogenic, an earlier analysis of fewer than 750 of the donors relied on high-throughput TCR beta sequencing. Alongside the repertoire data, information on donor age, sex, ethnicity and CMV serostatus was compiled. A later genetic analysis used genome-wide SNP genotypes for about 55% of the 666 donors, treating that subset as a discovery cohort. Every discovery cohort repertoire had been produced on one sequencing platform. HLA typing covered class I and class II loci at four-digit resolution. Typing coverage varied by locus: roughly 620-630 donors for A, B, C, DRB1 and DQB1; approximately 520 for DQA1; about 600 for DPA1; 450 to 480 for DPB1. About five DR-DQ haplotypes were treated as single units for association and clustering because of strong linkage in the cohort. On average, around 230,000 unique TCR beta nucleotide sequences were sequenced per donor among a few hundred genotyped donors of the cohort, with roughly 18% of those sequences being non-productive. Paper-wide results and their limitations: This cohort had only TCR beta chains sequenced, and the lack of alpha or paired-chain data limited which features could be detected. Seventeen rarely observed V segments, including chromosome 9 orphons, were excluded from the earlier analysis of a few hundred of the donors because counts were too low. Most TCR sequences were observed very rarely across donors, whereas some public TCRs were present in many individuals. Assigning TCR associations to individual alleles was difficult when HLA alleles, especially DR and DQ, strongly co-occurred. In a later analysis, HLA-associated TCR beta chains were found to be more clonally expanded and to have lower generation probabilities than equally common non-associated chains. Presence/absence analyses assumed roughly uniform sequencing depth across donors, an assumption that may not hold. In a later analysis, most CMV-associated TCR beta chains were found to appear HLA-restricted, with HLA associations seemingly driven largely by CMV exposure. A later analysis reported that several top co-occurrence clusters appeared linked to parvovirus B19, influenza, CMV and Epstein-Barr virus. A later analysis associated 15,000 to 20,000 TCR beta sequences with specific HLA alleles at a false discovery rate of 0.05. For the cohort, immune exposure information was limited to CMV serostatus. HLA typing was unavailable for some donors at each locus, so association tests used only the typed subset. The authors suggested that the approach could potentially be generalized to other disease states and immunological phenotypes. Some IMGT-functional V segments, including TRBV6-2 and TRBV6-3, could not be distinguished by the 87-base-pair reads and were therefore excluded. A total of 150 to 200 TCR beta chains were listed by the study as associated with cytomegalovirus. A further reported finding was that TCR beta sequences accurately predicted the HLA-A and HLA-B alleles for most subjects in the first cohort. In an earlier analysis of roughly 560 of the donors, most TCR beta V segments were observed in productive rearrangements about 87% or about 30% of the time, broadly matching IMGT annotations. In vitro tests confirmed that a few of the cytomegalovirus-associated TCR beta chains recognize cytomegalovirus antigens. A later analysis found that TCR association rates varied across HLA loci, with DRB1 alleles showing the most associated TCRs and HLA-C alleles the fewest. A group of highly shared sequence variants was considered likely to be a technical artifact of the sequencing pipeline. In a later genetic analysis, fewer N-insertions in productive TCRs were reported among donors in an Asian-associated ancestry cluster than the roughly 640-donor mean. A later genetic analysis associated a missense DCLRE1C variant with V-gene and J-gene trimming of TCR beta chains, and an independent cohort replicated the association. The classifier was reported to diagnose cytomegalovirus status with high specificity and sensitivity in both the original cohort and the validation cohort. Correlated functional status among segregating V segments might reflect linkage disequilibrium, but an unknown experimental factor could not be ruled out.

The cohort consisted of some 730 healthy bone marrow donors. All cohort members were sampled while nominally healthy, although unrecorded immune exposures were likely present. The donor was CMV seronegative and was included in the group of a few hundred seronegative cohort members. Each donor provided a peripheral blood sample, and peripheral blood mononuclear cells were used for TCR beta sequencing. Genomic DNA extraction from the blood cell samples was performed with the Qiagen DNeasy Blood Extraction Kit. This clone was recorded once. Its recognized antigen is unknown. Base qualities are not recorded, but no much larger clone differs from it by a single base. The library was made by the immunoSEQ multiplex PCR assay. For the multiplex PCR, a mixture combining 60 forward primers for TCR Vbeta segments and 13 reverse primers for TCR Jbeta segments was used. The CDR3 region of rearranged TCR beta genes was amplified from genomic DNA with a multiplex PCR assay. On the Illumina HiSeq System, the amplified TCR beta libraries were sequenced as 87-base-pair reads. Per the original workflow: A later analysis tallied about 77 million unique TCR beta chains across the 666 repertoires, and approximately 12 million of those chains were shared by two or more donors. To remove PCR and sequencing errors, raw reads were error-corrected and collapsed into unique sequences using a nearest-neighbor algorithm that merged closely related sequences. CDR3 sequences were aligned to IMGT reference sequences to assign V, D and J gene segments. Each retained sequence needed at least a six-nucleotide match to both a V gene segment and a J gene segment. Rearrangements were classified as productive when the CDR3 lacked stop codons and remained in frame with V and J, and all other rearrangements were classified as non-productive. Following IMGT convention, CDR3 was defined as the stretch from the second conserved V-encoded cysteine to the conserved J-encoded phenylalanine. In an earlier analysis of around 540 of the donors, sequences lacking an unambiguous match to a single V gene segment were excluded. An earlier analysis of several hundred of the donors called V segments functional above 56.7% productive rearrangements and segregating when the between-donor standard deviation exceeded 5%. A statistical classification framework was built to diagnose cytomegalovirus status from the catalog of TCR beta chain sequences. In a later analysis, TCR nucleotide sequences were compared against IMGT/GENE-DB human TR gene sequences so that V and J genes could be assigned. In a later analysis, CDR3 sequences and most-parsimonious VDJ recombination scenarios were assigned using the TCRdist pipeline. In a later analysis, each TCR beta chain was defined by its CDR3 amino acid sequence together with its V-gene family, and reads lacking a unique V-gene family were excluded. A later analysis removed several hundred highly shared, low-generation-probability nucleotide sequences to deal with suspected cross-contamination and a sequencing artifact. For each public chain, a later analysis derived a clonal expansion index from normalized ranks of inferred template counts within each repertoire. In a later analysis, generation probabilities were computed using a VDJ recombination model fitted to out-of-frame rearrangements, and the results were checked against IGoR. Hypergeometric tests were used in a later analysis to score TCR-TCR, TCR-HLA and TCR-CMV co-occurrence, with a repertoire-size bias correction applied to the TCR pairs. False discovery rates were estimated in a later analysis by permuting HLA or CMV assignments 20 times. In a later analysis, co-occurring TCRs were grouped with DBSCAN, and TCRdist sequence similarity was added when clustering was performed within HLA-allele-positive subsets. Repertoires with fewer than 30,000 or more than 120,000 public chains, plus five repertoires with anomalous nucleotide sharing, were excluded from co-occurrence clustering. Drawn from immuneACCESS, this table holds only the in-frame rearrangements with V and J called that TCRdb kept. Clones are partly lost; checked studies trace under half to an unresolved V gene and leave the rest unexplained. V and J calls and clone size are those listed in that table; D and trimming were worked out from the DNA. The sample records 180,000 or so clones, just under 80% of which are singletons. The ten most abundant clones make up 1.9% of the sample.

The CDR3 spans 13 residues, from the cysteine through the phenylalanine. The DNA shown is the 39-base CDR3, in frame from base 1. The germline V gene yields SNHLY for CDR1 and FYNNEI for CDR2. Trimming costs V 5 bases and J 6 bases, and their ends lie 13 bases apart. The rearranged chain carries TRBV2 and TRBJ1-2, with a tentative D gene TRBD1 over 5 matching bases. The TCR sequence derives from a woman aged 30 to 39 in good health and CMV-seronegative. Sequencing input: PBMCs. The sequenced DNA: TGTGCCAGCAGTCTTCAGGGCAAGGATGGCTACACCTTC. This gives the protein CASSLQGKDGYTF.